What follows is one TCR beta chain and its context. Its antigen is still unknown. Per-nucleotide qualities are absent, and no much larger clonotype sits a single base away. This sample was taken from a study of cytomegalovirus exposure and HLA in healthy donors (dated by TCRdb to 2016 to 2017). Notes on the research overall: According to a later analysis, the 120 or so validation repertoires were produced on the same platform as the roughly 600 repertoires of the first cohort. A separate validation cohort of about 110 different subjects was used in addition to the approximately 670-subject first cohort. The study was designed to test whether signatures of past pathogen exposure could be identified by cataloging public T cell receptors. To predict cytomegalovirus infection status, the study combined high-throughput TCR immunosequencing, statistical association of individual TCRs with disease status, and machine learning. General study outcomes and caveats: It was suggested by the authors that the approach could potentially be generalized to other disease states and immunological phenotypes. In a later analysis, TCRs clustered in the first cohort were found to also tend to co-occur in the roughly 110 validation repertoires, with about 94% of cluster scores above 0. The classifier was reported to diagnose cytomegalovirus status with high specificity and sensitivity in both the original cohort and the validation cohort. The validation cohort had no HLA typing available for a later analysis, so co-occurrence within that cohort was assessed over all 130 or so repertoires. Across donors, most TCR sequences were observed very rarely, whereas some public TCRs were present in many individuals. In the study, around 160 TCR beta chains were listed as associated with cytomegalovirus. A few of the identified cytomegalovirus-associated TCR beta chains were confirmed in vitro to be specific for cytomegalovirus antigens.

Preparation of the library involved the immunoSEQ multiplex PCR assay. In the original analysis: A statistical classification framework was built to diagnose cytomegalovirus status from the catalog of TCR beta chain sequences. TCRdb mirrors the immuneACCESS table, restricted to in-frame sequences. Some clones are absent from its copies; in checked studies, under half trace to an unresolved V gene, and the reason for the others is unknown. V, J and clone size are taken as reported in that table, and D and trimming were inferred from the DNA itself. The sample table lists 100,000 to 150,000 clones, roughly 88% of them with a count of one. The ten largest account for about 1.7% of the sample. From the cysteine up to the phenylalanine, the CDR3 has a length of 18 residues. Solely the CDR3 DNA is kept, with 54 bases framed from the first base. V and J are trimmed by 2 bases and 4 bases, and the gene matches miss 14 bases of the junction. From a lookup of the germline V gene (reference sequence), CDR1 and CDR2 are MNHEY and SMNVEV.

Donors formed part of the validation cohort, which comprised over a hundred subjects and was distinct from the first cohort of roughly 600 subjects. This receptor was identified in a man younger than 30 in good health and CMV-seronegative. The V gene is TRBV27 and the J gene is TRBJ2-3; a stretch of 8 junction bases matches TRBD2. The sample taken for sequencing was PBMCs. The nucleotide sequence is TGTGCCAGCAGTTTAGCATTCGGGCGCGCGGGGGGACCAGATACGCAGTATTTT. Its protein is CASSLAFGRAGGPDTQYF.